The T cell receptor (beta chain) described here comes from a study of T cells after yellow fever vaccination. Germline-derived CDR1 and CDR2 are LGHNA and YNFKEQ. J lost 4 bases, V lost 4 bases, and 6 bases had no gene match. The CDR3 has 17 amino acids. One entry per CDR3 protein results from TCRdb running MiXCR on the 5' RACE reads. Here the sample spans 400,000 or so distinct CDR3 sequences, roughly a sixth being singletons. The sequence was obtained from a young man who received the YFV17D yellow fever vaccine. The sample consisted of PBMCs, taken before the yellow fever booster vaccination. The gene calls are TRBV4-2 and TRBJ2-5; TRBD2 matches 16 bases. The DNA for the CDR3 is TGTGCCAGCAGCCTTGGGACTAGCGGGGGGGCCCGAGAGACCCAGTACTTC. This encodes CASSLGTSGGARETQYF.